Detailed here is one T cell receptor beta chain. Enrollees, 18 to 89 years old, lived in 24 US areas. Sequencing used immunoSEQ multiplex PCR; TCRdb keeps in-frame clones, though not all of them. The sample lists roughly 340,000 clones; around 87% were seen once. The data were obtained in a study of blood T cell repertoires in COVID-19. At the level of the study: Two negative PCRs, clearance, or symptom resolution had been documented for recovered Cohort 3 donors.

The CDR3 loop spans 14 amino acids. V shed 0 bases and J 7 bases; nucleotides not matched to a gene: 6. In germline, CDR1 is ENHRY, CDR2 SYGVKD. Material: PBMCs or T cells enriched from blood (not recorded which). The gene calls are TRBV10-3 and TRBJ2-7; 7 bases agree with TRBD2. The clonotype comes from a middle-aged man in a cohort exposed to, infected with or recovered from COVID-19 (not recorded which). The CDR3 region is CAISESAGVREQYF. The CDR3 DNA reads as TGTGCCATCAGTGAGTCTGCGGGAGTTCGGGAGCAGTACTTC.